This TCR beta chain was documented in a study of T cells after somatic rescue of genetic block. The CDR3 spans 16 residues. Germline V gene data show CDR1 as SSHAT and CDR2 as FNYEAQ (reference sequence). The method was immunoSEQ multiplex PCR; TCRdb's version includes in-frame clones alone and lacks a portion of them. The sample records more than 65,000 clones, approximately 90% being singletons. For this clone: One junction end disagrees with the germline gene, perhaps due to a read error.

The rearrangement joins TRBV7-7 to TRBJ2-7, with 15 bases fitting TRBD2. The sequence came from a man aged 25-40 years. The sequenced material came from peripheral blood mononuclear cells (PBMCs). CDR3 DNA sequence: TGTGCTAGCAGCCCCGGACTAGCGGGGGGGTCTTACGAGCAGTACTTC. This codes for CASSPGLAGGSYEQYF.